Below, 16 T cell receptor beta chains from the same sample are listed, as sequenced in a study of shared clonotypes between healthy human individuals. Repertoires were generated with immunoSEQ multiplex PCR, while TCRdb's copy carries only in-frame clones and drops some. The data show fewer than 2.5 million clones, more than 85% seen once. Sample: naive CD4+ T cells from PBMCs. Stated subset: CD45RA+ positively selected. Source of these receptors: a man younger than 30 in good health. Some clones in this sample may be carry-over from other donors' samples.

V gene TRBV10-3 combines with J gene TRBJ2-7, with 10 bases that match TRBD2. Germline V lookup: CDR1 ENHRY, CDR2 SYGVKD. Trimming at V came to 10 bases and at J to 4 bases, leaving 4 bases not matched to a gene. The CDR3 sequence is 12 residues long. This CDR3 reads CATGLAEYEQYF. The CDR3 DNA reads TGTGCCACCGGACTAGCGGAATACGAGCAGTACTTC.

The chain carries TRBV19 and TRBJ2-1, with 9 nucleotides matching TRBD2. CDR1 is LNHDA and CDR2 is SQIVND in the germline V gene (reference sequence). This CDR3 has 14 residues. V trimming: 5 bases; J trimming: 4 bases; junction bases outside the gene matches: 3. The CDR3: CASSLGLAYNEQFF. The CDR3, as DNA: TGTGCCAGTAGTCTGGGACTAGCTTACAATGAGCAGTTCTTC.

This chain's CDR3 is CASSRLPGQGDGYTF. As DNA, the CDR3 is TGCGCCAGCAGCCGTTTACCGGGACAGGGAGACGGCTACACCTTC. The chain couples TRBV4-1 to TRBJ1-2, with 9 bases aligning to TRBD1. The V gene end was trimmed by 4 bases and the J gene end by 8 bases; junction bases not matched to a gene: 11. This CDR3 contains 15 residues. CDR1 is MGHRA, CDR2 YSYEKL, per germline.

The V call is TRBV5-4, the J call TRBJ2-2, with a possible D match to TRBD2 (7 bases). Looked up from germline, CDR1 is SGHNT and CDR2 is YYREEE (reference sequence). V lost 3 bases, J lost 8 bases, and 14 bases lay in between. This CDR3 contains 14 residues. The CDR3 loop is CASSSGGRVGELFF. As DNA, the CDR3 is TGTGCCAGCAGCTCGGGGGGCCGGGTGGGGGAGCTGTTTTTT.

The rearrangement uses TRBV2 and TRBJ1-2, with TRBD1 matching 12 bases. CDR3 length: 15 amino acids. Germline-derived CDR1 and CDR2 are SNHLY and FYNNEI. The V segment lost 4 bases and the J segment 8 bases; nucleotides outside the gene matches: 8. The CDR3 DNA reads as TGTGCCAGCAGTGGAGGGACAGGGGGCCCATGGGGCTACACCTTC. As protein: CASSGGTGGPWGYTF.

The CDR3 DNA reads as TGTGCCAGCAGCGTAGCTCTGGACAGCCGTTATGGCTACACCTTC. Its translation is CASSVALDSRYGYTF. The V call is TRBV9, the J call TRBJ1-2; TRBD1 is a possible D gene (6 bases). This CDR3 has 15 amino acids. Germline CDR1 reads SGDLS; CDR2 reads YYNGEE. Trimming removed 0 bases from V and 5 bases from J, with 14 bases in between. The variable domain in full, with the rest retrieved from reference TRBV9 and TRBJ1-2, is DSGVTQTPKHLITATGQRVTLRCSPRSGDLSVYWYQQSLDQGLQFLIQYYNGEERAKGNILERFSAQQFPDLHSELNLSSLELGDSALYFCASSVALDSRYGYTFGSGTRLTVV.

This rearrangement joins TRBV6-6 to TRBJ2-5; 7 positions match TRBD2. CDR3 length equals 13 residues. Germline V gene sequence: CDR1 MNHNY, CDR2 SVGAGI (reference sequence). Trimming cost V 2 bases and J 5 bases; bases outside gene matches: 2. The CDR3 here is CASSYVLAETQYF. In DNA, the CDR3 is TGTGCCAGCAGTTACGTACTAGCGGAGACCCAGTACTTC.

This chain links TRBV4-1 with TRBJ1-2, with 10 bases lining up with TRBD1. The ends lost 6 bases at V and 6 bases at J; junction bases unmatched: 10. The CDR3 is made up of 15 amino acids. Germline V CDR1 and CDR2: MGHRA, YSYEKL. The CDR3 loop is CASSLPRQGANGYTF. As DNA, the CDR3 is TGCGCCAGCAGTCTACCTCGACAGGGGGCAAATGGCTACACCTTC.

This chain joins TRBV7-8 and TRBJ1-5; D ambiguous. Trimming took 5 bases from V and 6 from J, leaving 11 bases between them. Germline V CDR1 and CDR2: SGHVS, FQNEAQ. This CDR3 region has 13 residues. The CDR3 DNA follows: TGTGCCAGCAGCCCCAGGTCCCCTCAGCCCCAGCATTTT. This translates into CASSPRSPQPQHF.

This clone was counted once. The rearrangement links TRBV5-1 to TRBJ2-7, with TRBD1 matching over 12 bases. The CDR3 totals 18 residues. Losses at the gene ends were 0 bases for V and 3 bases for J; bases not matched to a gene: 10. Germline assignment: CDR1 SGHRS and CDR2 YFSETQ. The CDR3 nucleotides are TGCGCCAGCAGCTTGGGAGGACCGGGACAGGGGGCTCTCTACGAGCAGTACTTC. Amino acid sequence: CASSLGGPGQGALYEQYF.

The chain carries TRBV28 and TRBJ2-5; TRBD2 is a possible D gene (6 bases). The J call may be incorrect, as the DNA end agrees better with TRBJ2-7. This CDR3 is built from 14 residues. Germline lookup yields CDR1 MDHEN and CDR2 SYDVKM. Here the CDR3 reads CASRRRGLTYEQYF. For the CDR3, the DNA is TGTGCCAGCAGGCGGCGGGGCCTCACCTACGAGCAGTACTTC.

This rearrangement joins TRBV5-1 to TRBJ2-1; 11 nucleotides align to TRBD1. With 5 bases clipped from V and 5 bases from J, the junction kept 3 bases outside the gene matches. The germline V gene encodes CDR1 SGHRS and CDR2 YFSETQ. This CDR3 comprises 14 residues. CDR3 region: CASRTGQGDNEQFF. The CDR3 nucleotides are TGCGCCAGCAGGACGGGACAGGGGGACAATGAGCAGTTCTTC.

The V and J genes are TRBV30 and TRBJ1-6; tentative D call: TRBD1 (5 bases). V was cut by 6 bases and J by 0 bases, with 12 bases left in between. This CDR3 spans 15 amino acids. Germline V lookup: CDR1 GTSNPN, CDR2 SVGIG (reference sequence). This CDR3 reads CACRGGSSYNSPLHF. The CDR3, as DNA: TGTGCCTGTCGGGGGGGAAGCTCCTATAATTCACCCCTCCACTTT.

This rearrangement joins TRBV4-1 to TRBJ2-1; the match to TRBD2 covers 8 bases. This CDR3 is built from 18 residues. Germline loops: CDR1 MGHRA, CDR2 YSYEKL. V shed 1 base, J shed 2 bases, and the junction held 10 bases outside the gene matches. The CDR3 here is CASSQGPPGLGAYNEQFF. Written as DNA, the CDR3 is TGCGCCAGCAGCCAAGGCCCCCCGGGACTAGGGGCCTACAATGAGCAGTTCTTC.

The chain recombines TRBV27 with TRBJ2-5, with D tentatively TRBD2 (5 bases). Matching the DNA end better, TRBJ2-7 makes the J call doubtful. Germline V CDR1 and CDR2: MNHEY, SMNVEV (reference sequence). CDR3 length: 16 residues. CDR3 protein: CASSSFGPPGGPEQYF. CDR3 nucleotide sequence: TGTGCCAGCAGTTCATTCGGACCTCCCGGAGGACCCGAGCAGTACTTC.

This sequence joins TRBV5-1 and TRBJ2-2; D might be TRBD2 (5 bases). V gave up 4 bases and J gave up 3 bases, with 16 bases separating them. This CDR3 comprises 16 residues. Germline lookup yields CDR1 SGHRS and CDR2 YFSETQ. The CDR3 DNA reads TGCGCCAGCAGCGCCTTGCCCGGGATGGACACCGGGGAGCTGTTTTTT. Its protein is CASSALPGMDTGELFF.